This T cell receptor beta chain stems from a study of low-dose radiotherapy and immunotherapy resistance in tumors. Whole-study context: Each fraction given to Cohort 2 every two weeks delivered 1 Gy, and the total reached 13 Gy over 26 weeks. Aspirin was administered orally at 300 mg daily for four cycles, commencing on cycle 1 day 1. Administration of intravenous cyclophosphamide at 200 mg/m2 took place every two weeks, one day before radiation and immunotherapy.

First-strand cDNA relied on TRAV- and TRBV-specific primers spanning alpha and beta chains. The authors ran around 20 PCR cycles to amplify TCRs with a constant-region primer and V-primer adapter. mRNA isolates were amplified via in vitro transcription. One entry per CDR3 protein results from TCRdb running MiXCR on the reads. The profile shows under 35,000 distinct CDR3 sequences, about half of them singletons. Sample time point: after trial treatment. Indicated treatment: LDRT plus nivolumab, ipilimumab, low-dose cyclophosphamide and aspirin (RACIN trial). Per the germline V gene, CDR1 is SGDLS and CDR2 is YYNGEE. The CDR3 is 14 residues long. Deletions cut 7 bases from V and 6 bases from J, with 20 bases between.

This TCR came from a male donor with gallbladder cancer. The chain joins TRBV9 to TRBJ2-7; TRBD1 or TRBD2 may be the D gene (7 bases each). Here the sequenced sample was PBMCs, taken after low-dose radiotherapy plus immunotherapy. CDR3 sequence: CASVREGALSEQYF. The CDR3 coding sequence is TGTGCCAGCGTTAGGGAGGGGGCGCTTAGCGAGCAGTACTTC.